Below, 29 T cell receptor beta chains from the same sample are listed, as sequenced in a study of cytomegalovirus exposure and HLA in healthy donors. The PCR used 60 Vbeta and 13 Jbeta primers. Sequencing was performed with immunoSEQ multiplex PCR; in TCRdb, only in-frame clones are kept and a portion is missing. The table lists around 150,000 clones, over 60% of them singletons, with about 1.8% in the top ten. Material: PBMCs. The receptors originated from a female donor in good health and CMV-seropositive.

J is TRBJ2-2 and V is TRBV10-2; D uncertain. The CDR3 has 14 residues. The V gene's germline CDR1 is WSHSY and CDR2 SAAADI. V shed 7 bases and J shed 1 base, with 10 bases lying between them. In DNA form, the CDR3 reads TGCGCCAGCATAGCCCAGAAGAACACCGGGGAGCTGTTTTTT. Its protein product is CASIAQKNTGELFF.

The gene calls are TRBV6-5 and TRBJ1-1; no reliable D call. The V gene lost 7 bases and the J gene lost 4 bases, with 16 bases spanning the gap. The CDR3 length is 14 residues. CDR1 MNHEY and CDR2 SVGAGI come from the germline V gene. CDR3 loop: CASKPSGAGTEAFF. In DNA, the CDR3 is TGTGCCAGCAAACCCAGTGGAGCCGGCACTGAAGCTTTCTTT.

The chain couples TRBV5-1 to TRBJ2-5; 7 bases are a match to TRBD1. Germline trimming cut 4 bases from V and 2 bases from J; bases unmatched to any gene: 5. This CDR3 region has 14 residues. Germline lookup yields CDR1 SGHRS and CDR2 YFSETQ. The CDR3: CASSPGQAQETQYF. CDR3 in DNA: TGCGCCAGCAGCCCTGGACAGGCTCAAGAGACCCAGTACTTC.

There are a few counts of this clone. The gene calls are TRBV4-2 and TRBJ2-1, with D perhaps matching TRBD2 (6 bases). This CDR3 is built from 11 residues. V was shortened by 4 bases and J by 10 bases, with 8 bases between the two germline ends. The germline gives CDR1 LGHNA, CDR2 YNFKEQ. The CDR3 bases are TGTGCCAGCAGCCGAAGCGGGGAGCAGTTCTTC. This codes for CASSRSGEQFF.

CDR3 region: CASGLGQAVYEQYF. The CDR3 DNA is TGTGCCAGCGGGCTGGGACAGGCAGTCTACGAGCAGTACTTC. This sequence joins TRBV6-1 and TRBJ2-7, with 8 bases fitting TRBD1. With V trimmed by 8 bases and J by 3 bases, 9 bases remained unmatched. The CDR3 is made up of 14 amino acids. The germline CDR1 and CDR2 sequences are MNHNS and SASEGT.

CDR3 amino acids: CSVTTGGAYEQYF. For the CDR3, the DNA is TGCAGCGTTACGACAGGGGGTGCCTACGAGCAGTACTTC. This chain joins TRBV29-1 and TRBJ2-5, with 9 nucleotides matching TRBD1. Judging by the DNA end, TRBJ2-7 fits better; the J call may be wrong. The CDR3 loop spans 13 amino acids. CDR1 and CDR2 from the germline V gene are SQVTM and ANQGSEA.

This clone was seen just once. The V call is TRBV7-5, the J call TRBJ2-1; TRBD2, the table's D call, was not compared with the DNA. TRBV7-5 is a documented pseudogene. The CDR3 has 18 amino acids. The DNA for the CDR3 is TGTGTCAGAAGCTTAGAAATTGGGGGGGCCATGGTCTACAATGAGCAGTTCTTC. Protein sequence: CVRSLEIGGAMVYNEQFF.

V and J are TRBV28 and TRBJ1-5, with a weak D call TRBD1 (6 bases). CDR1 and CDR2 (germline): MDHEN, SYDVKM. CDR3 size: 14 residues. V lost 5 bases to trimming and J lost 3 bases, with 11 bases between them. The CDR3 DNA is TGTGCCAGCAGTCCCCAGGGGATCAATCAGCCCCAGCATTTT. This gives the protein CASSPQGINQPQHF.

The chain has TRBV5-1 and TRBJ2-5; 8 positions match TRBD2. Germline V gene sequence: CDR1 SGHRS, CDR2 YFSETQ. The ends lost 0 bases at V and 2 bases at J; junction bases unmatched: 9. The CDR3 covers 17 residues. CDR3: CASSLADFGGGQETQYF. DNA for the CDR3: TGCGCCAGCAGCTTGGCCGATTTCGGGGGGGGGCAAGAGACCCAGTACTTC.

V is TRBV5-1 and J is TRBJ2-4; weak D call: TRBD1 (5 bases). CDR1 and CDR2 (germline): SGHRS, YFSETQ. Trimming cost V 4 bases and J 11 bases, with 16 bases left between them. The CDR3 extends over 13 amino acids. CDR3 region: CASSGADRRFQYF. The CDR3 nucleotides read TGCGCCAGCAGCGGGGCAGACAGAAGATTTCAGTACTTC.

J is TRBJ2-2 and V is TRBV5-5; the D gene is possibly TRBD1 (6 bases). The CDR3 consists of 15 residues. Germline CDR1 is SGHKS and CDR2 is YYEKEE (reference sequence). V dropped 1 base and J dropped 4 bases, with 11 bases sitting between them. The CDR3 sequence is CASSLWGQATGELFF. The CDR3 DNA follows: TGTGCCAGCAGCTTGTGGGGGCAGGCCACCGGGGAGCTGTTTTTT.

The chain employs TRBV27 and TRBJ2-7; 7 nucleotides agree with TRBD1. Germline V gene lookup returns CDR1 MNHEY and CDR2 SMNVEV (reference sequence). CDR3 size: 16 residues. V was clipped by 4 bases and J by 0 bases; unmatched bases: 9. DNA for the CDR3: TGTGCCAGCAGTTCCCCATCGACAGGGAACTCCTACGAGCAGTACTTC. It translates to CASSSPSTGNSYEQYF.

The chain uses TRBV25-1 and TRBJ2-7; 11 bases match TRBD2. This CDR3 region has 16 residues. V shed 1 base and J 4 bases; nucleotides not matched to a gene: 6. Germline assignment: CDR1 MGHDK and CDR2 SYGVNS. CDR3 sequence (DNA): TGTGCCAGCAGTGAATCTGGGCTAGCGGGAGGATACGAGCAGTACTTC. This gives the protein CASSESGLAGGYEQYF.

The chain links TRBV30 to TRBJ2-1, with 7 bases fitting TRBD1. V was clipped by 5 bases and J by 8 bases; unmatched bases: 6. The length of the CDR3 is 12 residues. Germline lookup yields CDR1 GTSNPN and CDR2 SVGIG (reference sequence). The CDR3 is CAWSRQGDEQFF. Written as DNA, the CDR3 is TGTGCCTGGTCTAGGCAGGGGGATGAGCAGTTCTTC.

Only a few counts were recorded for this clone. The chain employs TRBV13 and TRBJ2-7; TRBD2 matches at 8 bases. The V gene end was trimmed by 5 bases and the J gene end by 6 bases; junction bases not matched to a gene: 12. CDR3 length equals 15 residues. Germline lookup yields CDR1 PRHDT and CDR2 FYEKMQ (reference sequence). CDR3 sequence: CASSKTGSGGGEQYF. The CDR3 DNA reads TGTGCCAGCAGCAAAACAGGGTCCGGGGGGGGCGAGCAGTACTTC.

The CDR3 sequence: CASTQRGGLIVNAFF. The CDR3, as DNA: TGTGCCAGCACCCAAAGGGGGGGGTTAATTGTGAACGCTTTCTTT. The V gene is TRBV6-5, the J gene TRBJ1-1, with D possibly matching TRBD1 (6 bases). V was clipped by 7 bases and J by 11 bases, with 26 bases between them. The germline V gene encodes CDR1 MNHEY and CDR2 SVGAGI. The CDR3 loop spans 15 amino acids.

The rearrangement links TRBV28 to TRBJ1-5, with 9 bases fitting TRBD1. J was trimmed by 0 bases and V by 4 bases; bases with no gene match: 4. This CDR3 spans 16 amino acids. CDR1 and CDR2 from the germline V gene are MDHEN and SYDVKM. The CDR3 sequence is CASSSGQGYSNQPQHF. The CDR3 DNA sequence: TGTGCCAGCAGTTCCGGACAGGGGTATAGCAATCAGCCCCAGCATTTT.

This sequence joins TRBV4-2 and TRBJ1-1; 7 bases line up with TRBD1. This CDR3 has 17 residues. The junction had 14 bases not matched to a gene; V was cut back by 3 bases and J by 4 bases. Per germline, CDR1 LGHNA and CDR2 YNFKEQ. CDR3 sequence: CASSQAGQGDLGTEAFF. CDR3 bases: TGTGCCAGCAGCCAGGCGGGGCAGGGGGACTTGGGCACTGAAGCTTTCTTT.

This chain links TRBV5-1 with TRBJ2-1; TRBD2 aligns across 11 bases. After removal of 0 bases from V and 5 bases from J, the junction contained 4 bases not matched to a gene. From germline, CDR1 is SGHRS and CDR2 YFSETQ. The CDR3 consists of 16 residues. As DNA, the CDR3 is TGCGCCAGCAGCTTGGCCGTGACTAGCGGGAACAATGAGCAGTTCTTC. As protein: CASSLAVTSGNNEQFF.

The V call is TRBV10-1, the J call TRBJ2-3; 9 bases line up with TRBD2. In germline, CDR1 is WNHNN, CDR2 SYGVQD (reference sequence). The V segment lost 3 bases and the J segment 4 bases; nucleotides outside the gene matches: 8. This CDR3 is built from 16 residues. In DNA form, the CDR3 reads TGCGCCAGCAGTGAAGTCCCGGGACTAGCAGCAGATACGCAGTATTTT. It specifies CASSEVPGLAADTQYF.

V gene TRBV28 combines with J gene TRBJ1-3; 8 nucleotides align to TRBD1. The CDR3 spans 16 residues. V lost 5 bases, J lost 0 bases, and 6 bases stayed unmatched. The germline V gene encodes CDR1 MDHEN and CDR2 SYDVKM. The CDR3: CASSPTGVLSGNTIYF. The CDR3 DNA follows: TGTGCCAGCAGTCCGACAGGGGTTCTCTCTGGAAACACCATATATTTT.

J is TRBJ2-5 and V is TRBV7-6; the match to TRBD2 covers 7 bases. The V segment lost 2 bases and the J segment 5 bases; nucleotides outside the gene matches: 8. Germline V gene lookup returns CDR1 SGHVS and CDR2 FNYEAQ. The CDR3 extends over 15 amino acids. CDR3 protein: CASSLYGGIGETQYF. The CDR3 DNA is TGTGCCAGCAGCTTATACGGGGGGATCGGGGAGACCCAGTACTTC.

On this clone itself: One end of the junction varies from germline; a read error may be responsible. The chain has TRBV11-3 and TRBJ1-2; tentatively, D is TRBD1 (5 bases). The V gene's germline CDR1 is SGHNT and CDR2 YENEEA. CDR3 length equals 13 residues. Here the CDR3 reads CASSLDHDSPAFF. The CDR3 region has the DNA TGTGCCAGCAGCTTAGATCATGACAGTCCGGCGTTCTTC.

This chain uses TRBV6-5 with TRBJ1-2, with D possibly matching TRBD1 (5 bases). The CDR3 is 12 residues long. Trimming took 2 bases from V and 7 from J, leaving 8 bases between them. Germline V gene sequence: CDR1 MNHEY, CDR2 SVGAGI. The CDR3 here is CASSYGGVGYTF. As DNA, the CDR3 is TGTGCCAGCAGTTACGGAGGGGTTGGCTACACCTTC.

J is TRBJ1-1 and V is TRBV10-1, with D maybe TRBD1 (5 bases). The CDR3 loop spans 15 amino acids. Germline V gene data show CDR1 as WNHNN and CDR2 as SYGVQD (reference sequence). Trimming cost V 2 bases and J 4 bases, with 14 bases left between them. The CDR3 nucleotides are TGCGCCAGCAGTGAGATCGTGGGGGGTGCCACTGAAGCTTTCTTT. This sequence encodes CASSEIVGGATEAFF.

The chain recombines TRBV5-1 with TRBJ1-1, with a tentative D call TRBD1 (5 bases). The CDR3 runs 13 residues. With 5 bases removed from V and 1 base from J, the gap between germline ends came to 9 bases. Germline V gene sequence: CDR1 SGHRS, CDR2 YFSETQ. This CDR3 is CASRTDPNTEAFF. Written as DNA, the CDR3 is TGCGCCAGCAGGACAGACCCGAACACTGAAGCTTTCTTT.

This rearrangement joins TRBV4-2 to TRBJ2-3, with TRBD2 matching over 9 bases. V dropped 0 bases and J dropped 2; count of bases not matched to a gene: 9. Per the germline V gene, CDR1 is LGHNA and CDR2 is YNFKEQ. There are 18 residues in the CDR3. The CDR3 is CASSQERGTSSYTDTQYF. The CDR3 region has the DNA TGTGCCAGCAGCCAAGAAAGAGGGACTAGCAGTTACACAGATACGCAGTATTTT.

The rearrangement links TRBV10-3 to TRBJ1-6, with 7 bases identical to TRBD1. CDR3 length: 16 amino acids. Losses at the gene ends were 3 bases for V and 6 bases for J; bases not matched to a gene: 8. Germline V gene data show CDR1 as ENHRY and CDR2 as SYGVKD. The DNA for the CDR3 is TGTGCCATCAGTGACCCCTTACAGGGGCCTAATTCACCCCTCCACTTT. Translating gives CAISDPLQGPNSPLHF.

With respect to this clone: The sample holds other DNA sequences that translate to the same CDR3. V gene TRBV5-1 combines with J gene TRBJ1-1; TRBD1 might be the D (5 bases). With 0 bases removed from V and 0 bases from J, the gap between germline ends came to 18 bases. Germline V lookup: CDR1 SGHRS, CDR2 YFSETQ. The length of the CDR3 is 18 residues. The CDR3 DNA reads TGCGCCAGCAGCTTGGCGGGCGGACCTGGGGCAGTGAACACTGAAGCTTTCTTT. It encodes CASSLAGGPGAVNTEAFF.